This T cell receptor beta chain is from a study of cytomegalovirus exposure and HLA in healthy donors. Findings of the study overall: In vitro checks showed that three CMV-associated chains really do target CMV antigens. Researchers reported in a later analysis that a missense DCLRE1C variant was tied to TCR beta V- and J-gene trimming.

This clone has more than one count but fewer than ten. The antigen is not known. It was with 60 Vbeta and 13 Jbeta primers that the PCR ran. The repertoire was sequenced with immunoSEQ multiplex PCR; TCRdb's copy has only in-frame clones and lacks some. The sample has some 120,000 clones; 65% to 75% are singletons. This CDR3 is built from 15 residues. In germline, CDR1 is KGHSH, CDR2 LQKENI. The V end was cut by 1 base, the J end by 7 bases, with 11 bases between. The chain has TRBV18 and TRBJ1-6, with D uncertain. Sequenced sample: PBMCs. This clonotype was sampled from a man in his forties or fifties in good health and CMV-seropositive. The CDR3 DNA reads as TGTGCCAGCTCACCACTTCCCGGACTCAATTCACCCCTCCACTTT. Its translation: CASSPLPGLNSPLHF.